Listed here are 23 T cell receptor beta chains from one sample, sequenced in a study of T cell changes during pregnancy in multiple sclerosis. Using immunoSEQ multiplex PCR, the repertoire was profiled, and TCRdb retains in-frame clones only, with some absent. The sample gives tens of thousands of clones, more than 90% of which show up once; about 6.7% is in the top ten. The sample consisted of CD8+ T cells from peripheral blood mononuclear cells, taken in the third trimester of pregnancy. The receptors come from a female donor with multiple sclerosis, enrolled in a pregnancy study.

DNA for the CDR3: TGTGCCAGTAGTCCCTTGCTCGGGGACACAACTAATGAAAAACTGTTTTTT. This codes for CASSPLLGDTTNEKLFF. This sequence joins TRBV19 and TRBJ1-4, with D tentatively TRBD1 (6 bases). CDR1 and CDR2 (germline): LNHDA, SQIVND (reference sequence). Trimming took 5 bases from V and 0 from J, leaving 16 bases between them. The CDR3 totals 17 residues.

The chain couples TRBV27 to TRBJ1-2; D gene ambiguous. CDR3 size: 13 residues. The V gene lost 5 bases and the J gene lost 6 bases, with 13 bases spanning the gap. Germline V gene data show CDR1 as MNHEY and CDR2 as SMNVEV (reference sequence). This CDR3 is CASSPEGFNGYTF. DNA for the CDR3: TGTGCCAGCAGTCCAGAGGGATTCAATGGCTACACCTTC.

This clone appeared once. The chain couples TRBV9 to TRBJ2-7; D unresolved. CDR1 SGDLS and CDR2 YYNGEE come from the germline V gene. The germline V and J ends were trimmed by 4 bases and 1 base, with 18 bases remaining between them. CDR3 size: 16 residues. The CDR3 protein is CASSPNPVGVSYEQYF. CDR3 nucleotide sequence: TGTGCCAGCAGCCCGAACCCGGTAGGAGTATCCTACGAGCAGTACTTC.

The chain carries TRBV11-3 and TRBJ2-1; 7 nucleotides agree with TRBD2. The V gene's germline CDR1 is SGHNT and CDR2 YENEEA. The J segment lost 7 bases and the V segment lost 6 bases, leaving 15 bases of the junction unmatched. This CDR3 spans 16 amino acids. CDR3 residues: CASSRLGGEDRNEQFF. CDR3 nucleotide sequence: TGTGCCAGCAGTCGATTGGGAGGGGAAGATAGGAATGAGCAGTTCTTC.

This clone was counted once. The V gene is TRBV6-5, the J gene TRBJ1-2, with D maybe TRBD1 (6 bases). Germline V gene sequence: CDR1 MNHEY, CDR2 SVGAGI. Trimming shortened V by 6 bases and J by 4 bases, and 18 bases separated the two germline ends. The CDR3 length is 15 residues. CDR3 in DNA: TGTGCCAGCAGCCCTTTCTCCGGGACAAGCTATGGCTACACCTTC. Translating gives CASSPFSGTSYGYTF.

This clone was picked up a small number of times. The rearrangement links TRBV9 to TRBJ1-6, with 10 positions matching TRBD1. This CDR3 comprises 15 residues. Germline-derived CDR1 and CDR2 are SGDLS and YYNGEE. V lost 3 bases to trimming and J lost 9 bases; unmatched junction nucleotides: 6. CDR3 region: CASSDGTGVTSPLHF. The CDR3 coding sequence is TGTGCCAGCAGCGATGGGACAGGGGTGACTTCACCCCTCCACTTT.

The CDR3 reads CASSLWDRAEKLFF. The CDR3 DNA is TGTGCCAGCAGCTTATGGGACAGGGCTGAAAAACTGTTTTTT. J is TRBJ1-4 and V is TRBV7-9, with 9 bases fitting TRBD1. The germline CDR1 and CDR2 sequences are SEHNR and FQNEAQ (reference sequence). The ends lost 2 bases at V and 7 bases at J; junction bases unmatched: 2. The CDR3 contains 14 residues.

The V call is TRBV23-1, the J call TRBJ1-2, with D uncertain. TRBV23-1 is treated as an ORF (open reading frame) with a function not yet certain. Trimming pared 6 bases from V and 4 bases from J, leaving 12 bases between. This CDR3 is built from 13 residues. CDR3 sequence: CASRGRLPYGYTF. CDR3 DNA: TGCGCCAGCAGGGGCAGGTTGCCCTATGGCTACACCTTC.

V is TRBV7-3 and J is TRBJ1-1; 7 nucleotides agree with TRBD1. V lost 4 bases and J lost 4; bases outside the gene matches: 6. Germline V gene lookup returns CDR1 SGHTA and CDR2 FQGTGA. CDR3 length: 14 residues. This CDR3 is CASSSTGSGTEAFF. The CDR3 DNA reads as TGTGCCAGCAGCTCGACAGGGTCGGGCACTGAAGCTTTCTTT.

In regard to this clone: A single base separates this from a much larger clone, so it may be a read error. This sample also contains other DNA sequences that code for the same CDR3. CDR3 loop: CASSVAGGTDTQYF. CDR3 nucleotides: TGTGCCAGCAGTGTAGCGGGGGGCACAGATACGCAGTATTTT. This rearrangement joins TRBV6-4 to TRBJ2-3; 9 nucleotides line up with TRBD2. CDR1 and CDR2 from the germline V gene are MRHNA and SNTAGT. The CDR3 covers 14 residues. J gave up 1 base and V 4 bases, and 0 bases lay outside the gene matches.

This chain uses TRBV7-6 with TRBJ1-1; D possibly corresponds to TRBD1 (6 bases). This CDR3 has 15 amino acids. CDR1 and CDR2 (germline): SGHVS, FNYEAQ. Trimming removed 5 bases at V and 0 bases at J, with 13 bases between. The CDR3 coding sequence is TGTGCCAGCAGCCTAGGGGGGCAGTTGAACACTGAAGCTTTCTTT. Translated, it gives CASSLGGQLNTEAFF.

The CDR3 reads CSVEEQVYGYTF. Written as DNA, the CDR3 is TGCAGCGTTGAAGAGCAGGTATATGGCTACACCTTC. The chain couples TRBV29-1 to TRBJ1-2; D call uncertain. The CDR3 loop spans 12 amino acids. Between the trimmed V and J ends, which lost 0 bases and 5 bases, there was a span of 7 bases. CDR1 and CDR2 from the germline V gene are SQVTM and ANQGSEA.

This clone has only a few counts. This chain uses TRBV4-3 with TRBJ1-2, with D tentatively TRBD1 (6 bases). V lost 0 bases to trimming and J lost 8 bases, with 16 bases between them. CDR3 size: 15 residues. Germline V gives CDR1 LGHNA, CDR2 YSLEER. CDR3 sequence: CASSQEQGDPWGYTF. In nucleotides, the CDR3 is TGCGCCAGCAGCCAAGAACAGGGAGATCCCTGGGGCTACACCTTC.

The chain combines TRBV4-1 with TRBJ2-7, with 9 bases aligning to TRBD2. The germline gives CDR1 MGHRA, CDR2 YSYEKL. The CDR3 is 15 residues long. Trimming took 0 bases from V and 3 from J; bases not matched to a gene: 3. The CDR3 loop reads CASSQDVAGDYEQYF. The DNA for the CDR3 is TGCGCCAGCAGCCAAGATGTAGCGGGGGACTACGAGCAGTACTTC.

The V gene is TRBV7-9, the J gene TRBJ2-1; D might be TRBD1 (5 bases). The ends were cut back, 1 base at V and 2 bases at J, with 9 bases in the middle. Germline V lookup: CDR1 SEHNR, CDR2 FQNEAQ (reference sequence). The CDR3 contains 15 residues. CDR3 loop: CASSLGGLAYNEQFF. The CDR3 DNA reads as TGTGCCAGCAGCTTAGGGGGCTTAGCCTACAATGAGCAGTTCTTC. Complete variable domain (other parts from reference TRBV7-9 and TRBJ2-1): DTGVSQNPRHKITKRGQNVTFRCDPISEHNRLYWYRQTLGQGPEFLTYFQNEAQLEKSRLLSDRFSAERPKGSFSTLEIQRTEQGDSAMYLCASSLGGLAYNEQFFGPGTRLTVL.

V gene TRBV2 combines with J gene TRBJ2-5, with D perhaps TRBD2 (6 bases). The CDR3 consists of 14 residues. Germline V gene sequence: CDR1 SNHLY, CDR2 FYNNEI. With 3 bases removed from V and 3 bases from J, the gap between germline ends came to 11 bases. For the CDR3, the DNA is TGTGCCAGCAGTGACGGGAGCAGGGAAGAGACCCAGTACTTC. This encodes CASSDGSREETQYF.

CDR3 sequence reads: CASSPAAIGEGHTYEQYF. The CDR3 coding sequence is TGTGCCAGCAGCCCAGCCGCGATTGGGGAGGGGCATACCTACGAGCAGTACTTC. The chain is built from TRBV7-8 and TRBJ2-7; TRBD2 matches 7 bases. The CDR3 totals 18 residues. The germline V gene encodes CDR1 SGHVS and CDR2 FQNEAQ. V shed 5 bases and J 2 bases; nucleotides not matched to a gene: 18.

The chain recombines TRBV19 with TRBJ1-6; D unclear. Germline CDR1 LNHDA, CDR2 SQIVND (reference sequence). Trimming left V 5 bases short and J 3 bases short, with 8 bases between. The CDR3 runs to 14 residues. The CDR3 spells CASSFGNYNSPLHF. The CDR3, as DNA: TGTGCCAGTAGTTTCGGGAACTATAATTCACCCCTCCACTTT. Using reference TRBV19 and TRBJ1-6 for the parts outside the CDR3, the full variable domain is DGGITQSPKYLFRKEGQNVTLSCEQNLNHDAMYWYRQDPGQGLRLIYYSQIVNDFQKGDIAEGYSVSREKKESFPLTVTSAQKNPTAFYLCASSFGNYNSPLHFGNGTRLTVT.

J is TRBJ2-6 and V is TRBV9; 7 nucleotides match TRBD1. Germline CDR1 SGDLS, CDR2 YYNGEE. J gave up 0 bases and V 4 bases, and 13 bases lay outside the gene matches. CDR3 length: 19 amino acids. In DNA, the CDR3 is TGTGCCAGCAGCTTTCCCTCGGGACAGCACTACTCTGGGGCCAACGTCCTGACTTTC. The encoded protein is CASSFPSGQHYSGANVLTF.

The chain couples TRBV6-4 to TRBJ2-1, with a weak D call TRBD2 (5 bases). There are 14 residues in the CDR3. Trimming removed 0 bases at V and 10 bases at J, with 13 bases between. CDR1 and CDR2 (germline): MRHNA, SNTAGT. Here the CDR3 DNA reads TGTGCCAGCAGTGACTCGATGGGAGTCGGGGAGCAGTTCTTC. Amino acids: CASSDSMGVGEQFF.

This clone was seen once. This rearrangement joins TRBV28 to TRBJ1-5, with D perhaps TRBD1 (5 bases). The CDR3 is made up of 16 amino acids. Germline CDR1 and CDR2: MDHEN and SYDVKM. V gave up 5 bases and J gave up 3 bases, with 17 bases separating them. The CDR3 DNA reads TGTGCCAGCAGTCCAAGGACACAGATCTTCAATCAGCCCCAGCATTTT. Translated, it gives CASSPRTQIFNQPQHF.

The chain links TRBV13 to TRBJ2-3, with D possibly being TRBD2 (5 bases). V was shortened by 5 bases and J by 5 bases, with 8 bases between the two germline ends. Looked up from germline, CDR1 is PRHDT and CDR2 is FYEKMQ (reference sequence). The CDR3 is 12 amino acids. The CDR3 sequence is CASSTSGDTQYF. The CDR3 nucleotides read TGTGCCAGCAGCACGAGCGGAGATACGCAGTATTTT.

The J gene is TRBJ2-2, the V gene TRBV19, with D perhaps TRBD1 (6 bases). The CDR3 has 16 residues. Germline CDR1 reads LNHDA; CDR2 reads SQIVND (reference sequence). Trimming pared 4 bases from V and 3 bases from J, leaving 15 bases between. The chain's CDR3 is CASSTQGREYTGELFF. CDR3 nucleotides: TGTGCCAGTAGTACACAGGGCAGGGAGTACACCGGGGAGCTGTTTTTT.